A selection of T cell receptor beta chains follows, all from one sample in a study of vaccination and CD4 T cells after COVID-19. Antigens of these TCRs are unknown. TCRdb used MiXCR to reprocess the PCR reads, holding one entry per CDR3 protein. The data contain about 3,800 distinct CDR3 sequences, 15% to 20% of them singletons. What was sequenced was CD4+ T cells from blood, cultured in vitro. These receptors were obtained from a human donor who had recovered from COVID-19. CDR3s include the opening cysteine and the closing phenylalanine or tryptophan. Each record gives: clone size, J gene, D gene, V gene, CDR3 protein, CDR3 DNA. The D gene is left open where the match is weak. The size of a clone is reported for some rows only, either as once, few or many, or as a class for expanded clones.

few,TRBJ2-7,TRBD1,TRBV20-1,CSATRGLSYEQYF,TGCAGTGCTACCAGGGGGCTCTCCTACGAGCAGTACTTC
few,TRBJ1-2,TRBD1,TRBV30,CAWSTPGTARSGYTF,TGTGCCTGGAGTACCCCCGGGACAGCGAGGTCTGGCTACACCTTC
few,TRBJ1-2,NA,TRBV19,CASSMLGVDGYTF,TGTGCCAGTAGTATGTTAGGGGTAGATGGCTACACCTTC
medium-sized,TRBJ1-2,NA,TRBV20-1,CSGDGYTF,TGCAGTGGGGATGGCTACACCTTC
few,TRBJ2-7,NA,TRBV30,CAWSRALSSYEQYF,TGTGCCTGGTCTAGGGCGCTGAGCTCCTACGAGCAGTACTTC
large,TRBJ1-5,NA,TRBV20-1,CSATPGNQPQHF,TGCAGTGCCACGCCAGGGAATCAGCCCCAGCATTTT
few,TRBJ2-2,NA,TRBV30,CAWSSAEELFF,TGTGCCTGGAGTTCCGCCGAGGAGCTGTTTTTT
NA,TRBJ1-2,NA,TRBV29-1,CSAEPEWGGRSHGYTF,TGCAGCGCCGAACCGGAATGGGGGGGGAGATCTCATGGCTACACCTTC
medium-sized,TRBJ2-5,NA,TRBV12-3/TRBV12-4,CASRTTVGTQYF,TGTGCCAGCAGGACCACCGTGGGGACCCAGTACTTC
large,TRBJ2-5,NA,TRBV2,CASKVVETQYF,TGTGCCAGCAAGGTGGTGGAGACCCAGTACTTC
NA,TRBJ2-1,NA,TRBV2,CASRAGAYNEQFF,TGTGCCAGCAGGGCGGGCGCCTACAATGAGCAGTTCTTC
NA,TRBJ1-6,NA,TRBV12-3/TRBV12-4,CASSLAGSFNSPLHF,TGTGCCAGCAGTTTGGCAGGGTCGTTTAATTCACCCCTCCACTTT
NA,TRBJ2-1,NA,TRBV7-2,CASSPGMGFYNEQFF,TGTGCCAGCAGCCCGGGGATGGGGTTCTACAATGAGCAGTTCTTC
medium-sized,TRBJ1-3,NA,TRBV7-9,CASSLDPLYSGNTIYF,TGTGCCAGCAGCTTAGATCCTCTCTACTCTGGAAACACCATATATTTT
few,TRBJ1-1,NA,TRBV5-1,CASSLASRGTEAFF,TGCGCCAGCAGCTTGGCCAGTCGGGGGACTGAAGCTTTCTTT
few,TRBJ2-5,NA,TRBV10-3,CAIVASLQETQYF,TGTGCCATCGTGGCTAGCCTTCAAGAGACCCAGTACTTC
NA,TRBJ1-6,NA,TRBV6-1,CASRFARTVRSYNSPLHF,TGTGCCAGCCGGTTCGCAAGGACAGTTCGCTCCTATAATTCACCCCTCCACTTT
NA,TRBJ2-7,TRBD2,TRBV6-1,CASSKPGLAGGGEQYF,TGTGCCAGCAGTAAACCGGGACTAGCGGGGGGTGGGGAGCAGTACTTC
NA,TRBJ1-1,NA,TRBV2,CASSEARGLPAF,TGTGCCAGCAGTGAAGCGAGAGGGTTGCCCGCCTTT
few,TRBJ2-1,TRBD2,TRBV2,CASSPLSGGDLYNEQFF,TGTGCCAGCAGCCCCCTTAGCGGGGGCGACCTTTACAATGAGCAGTTCTTC
few,TRBJ2-1,TRBD1,TRBV12-5,CASGLVQTGPEDEQFF,TGTGCTAGTGGTTTGGTACAGACAGGGCCTGAGGATGAGCAGTTCTTC
NA,TRBJ1-1,NA,TRBV27,CASSFSWGNTEAFF,TGTGCCAGCAGTTTCAGTTGGGGGAACACTGAAGCTTTCTTT
NA,TRBJ1-1,NA,TRBV28,CASKGPNTEAFF,TGTGCCAGCAAGGGTCCGAACACTGAAGCTTTCTTT
NA,TRBJ2-2,NA,TRBV5-1,CASSPLAGQNTGELFF,TGCGCCAGCAGCCCGTTGGCTGGGCAAAACACCGGGGAGCTGTTTTTT
medium-sized,TRBJ2-2,TRBD1,TRBV6-5,CASSSPGGWGGELFF,TGTGCCAGCAGTTCACCAGGGGGTTGGGGCGGGGAGCTGTTTTTT
few,TRBJ2-7,NA,TRBV7-8,CASSRRDVGLEQYF,TGTGCCAGCAGCCGCCGGGACGTAGGTCTCGAGCAGTACTTC
few,TRBJ2-5,TRBD2,TRBV6-1,CASSRAGGLEETQYF,TGTGCCAGCAGCAGAGCGGGGGGCCTCGAAGAGACCCAGTACTTC
NA,TRBJ2-5,NA,TRBV2,CASSEGTLRGEETQYF,TGTGCCAGCAGTGAAGGTACGCTACGAGGGGAAGAGACCCAGTACTTC
NA,TRBJ2-3,TRBD1,TRBV9,CASSVEAGGPDTQYF,TGTGCCAGCAGCGTAGAGGCAGGGGGCCCAGATACGCAGTATTTT
medium-sized,TRBJ2-2,NA,TRBV20-1,CSATQGRGTGELFF,TGCAGCGCGACCCAGGGTCGGGGGACCGGGGAGCTGTTTTTT
NA,TRBJ2-1,TRBD2,TRBV9,CASSTRTGGNEQFF,TGTGCCAGCAGCACGCGGACGGGGGGCAATGAGCAGTTCTTC
NA,TRBJ1-1,TRBD1,TRBV12-3/TRBV12-4,CASRQTGGTEAFF,TGTGCCAGCAGACAAACAGGGGGCACTGAAGCTTTCTTT
NA,TRBJ2-3,NA,TRBV5-4,CASSLAGVGTDTQYF,TGTGCCAGCAGCTTGGCCGGGGTGGGCACAGATACGCAGTATTTT
NA,TRBJ1-1,NA,TRBV19,CASSIRSRGTWNTEAFF,TGTGCCAGTAGTATAAGGAGCAGGGGAACATGGAACACTGAAGCTTTCTTT
medium-sized,TRBJ1-5,NA,TRBV20-1,CSAGPRAGFNQPQHF,TGCAGTGCTGGCCCGCGGGCCGGTTTCAATCAGCCCCAGCATTTT
NA,TRBJ2-1,NA,TRBV15,CATSTRGWQASTYNEQFF,TGTGCCACCAGCACCCGCGGATGGCAGGCGTCCACCTACAATGAGCAGTTCTTC
medium-sized,TRBJ2-3,TRBD2,TRBV19,CASSIGLAGALSTDTQYF,TGTGCCAGTAGTATCGGACTAGCGGGGGCCCTTAGCACAGATACGCAGTATTTT
NA,TRBJ2-1,NA,TRBV12-3/TRBV12-4,CASGLRYYNEQFF,TGTGCCAGCGGCCTGAGGTACTACAATGAGCAGTTCTTC
medium-sized,TRBJ2-7,NA,TRBV12-3/TRBV12-4,CASSSGFFYEQYF,TGTGCCAGCAGTTCAGGATTTTTCTACGAGCAGTACTTC
medium-sized,TRBJ2-5,NA,TRBV7-6,CASSLVGIETQYF,TGTGCCAGCAGCTTAGTAGGAATAGAGACCCAGTACTTC
large,TRBJ1-5,NA,TRBV19,CASTLGVYASSNQPQHF,TGTGCCAGTACCCTTGGGGTTTACGCTTCAAGCAATCAGCCCCAGCATTTT
NA,TRBJ1-1,NA,TRBV5-4,CASSLLKGPYTEAFF,TGTGCCAGCAGCTTGTTAAAGGGCCCCTACACTGAAGCTTTCTTT